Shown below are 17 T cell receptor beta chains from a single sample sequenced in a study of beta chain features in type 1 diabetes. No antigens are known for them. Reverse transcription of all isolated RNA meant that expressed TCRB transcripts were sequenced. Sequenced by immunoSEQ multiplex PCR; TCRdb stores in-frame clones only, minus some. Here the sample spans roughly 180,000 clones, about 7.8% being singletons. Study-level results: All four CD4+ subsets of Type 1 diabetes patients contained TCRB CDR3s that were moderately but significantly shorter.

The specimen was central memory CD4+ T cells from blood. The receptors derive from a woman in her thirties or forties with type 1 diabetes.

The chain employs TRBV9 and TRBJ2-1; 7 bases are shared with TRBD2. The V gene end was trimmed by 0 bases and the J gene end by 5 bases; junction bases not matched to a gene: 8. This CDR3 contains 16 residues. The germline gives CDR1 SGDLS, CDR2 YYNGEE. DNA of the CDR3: TGTGCCAGCAGCGTAGGGCCCGGGACTACCCACAATGAGCAGTTCTTC. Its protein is CASSVGPGTTHNEQFF.

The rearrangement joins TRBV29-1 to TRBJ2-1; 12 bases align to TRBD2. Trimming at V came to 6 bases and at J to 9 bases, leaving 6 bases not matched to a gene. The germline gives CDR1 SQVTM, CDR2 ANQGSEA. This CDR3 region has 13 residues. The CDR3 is CSVPSGGAFEQFF. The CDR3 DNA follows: TGCAGCGTCCCTAGCGGGGGGGCGTTTGAGCAGTTCTTC.

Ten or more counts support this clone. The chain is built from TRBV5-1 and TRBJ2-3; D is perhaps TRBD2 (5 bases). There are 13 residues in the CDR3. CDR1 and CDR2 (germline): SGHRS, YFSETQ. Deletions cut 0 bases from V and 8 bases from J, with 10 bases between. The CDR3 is CASSLGQRGTQYF. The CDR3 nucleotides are TGCGCCAGCAGCTTGGGCCAACGGGGTACGCAGTATTTT.

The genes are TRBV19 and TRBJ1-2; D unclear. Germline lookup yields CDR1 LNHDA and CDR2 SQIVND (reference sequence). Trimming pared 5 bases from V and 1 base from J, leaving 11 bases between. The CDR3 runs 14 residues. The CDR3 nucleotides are TGTGCCAGTAGTCCCCGACGGGATAACTATGGCTACACCTTC. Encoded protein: CASSPRRDNYGYTF.

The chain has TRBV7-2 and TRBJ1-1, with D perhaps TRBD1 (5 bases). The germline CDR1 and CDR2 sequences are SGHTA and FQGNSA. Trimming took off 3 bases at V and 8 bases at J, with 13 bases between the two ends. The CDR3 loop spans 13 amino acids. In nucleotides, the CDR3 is TGTGCCAGCAGCTTGCAGGGTCAAGGAGAAGCTTTCTTT. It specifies CASSLQGQGEAFF.

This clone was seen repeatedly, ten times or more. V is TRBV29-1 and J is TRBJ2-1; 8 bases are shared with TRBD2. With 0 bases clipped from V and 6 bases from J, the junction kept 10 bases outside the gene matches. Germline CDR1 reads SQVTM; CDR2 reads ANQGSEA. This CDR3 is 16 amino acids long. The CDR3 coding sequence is TGCAGCGTTGAAGATCCCCGTAGCGGGGTTGGCAATGAGCAGTTCTTC. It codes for CSVEDPRSGVGNEQFF.

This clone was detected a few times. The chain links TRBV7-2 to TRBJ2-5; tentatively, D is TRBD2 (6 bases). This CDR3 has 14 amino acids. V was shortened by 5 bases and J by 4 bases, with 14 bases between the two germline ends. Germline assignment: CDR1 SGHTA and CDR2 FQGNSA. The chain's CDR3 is CASSQSGGGETQYF. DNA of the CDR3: TGTGCCAGCAGCCAATCCGGGGGAGGAGAGACCCAGTACTTC. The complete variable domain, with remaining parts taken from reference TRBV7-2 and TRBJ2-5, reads GAGVSQSPSNKVTEKGKDVELRCDPISGHTALYWYRQSLGQGLEFLIYFQGNSAPDKSGLPSDRFSAERTGGSVSTLTIQRTQQEDSAVYLCASSQSGGGETQYFGPGTRLLVL.

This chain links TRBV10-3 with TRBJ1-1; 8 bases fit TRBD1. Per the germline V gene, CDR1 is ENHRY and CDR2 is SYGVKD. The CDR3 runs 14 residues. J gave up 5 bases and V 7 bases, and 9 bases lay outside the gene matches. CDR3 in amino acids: CAITQTGDATEAFF. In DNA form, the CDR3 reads TGTGCCATCACCCAGACAGGGGACGCAACTGAAGCTTTCTTT.

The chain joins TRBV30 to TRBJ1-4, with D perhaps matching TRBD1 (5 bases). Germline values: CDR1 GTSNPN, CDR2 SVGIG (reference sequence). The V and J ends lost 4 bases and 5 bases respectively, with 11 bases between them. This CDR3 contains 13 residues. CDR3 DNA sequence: TGTGCCTGGACGACAGAAGGAAATGAAAAACTGTTTTTT. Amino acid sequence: CAWTTEGNEKLFF.

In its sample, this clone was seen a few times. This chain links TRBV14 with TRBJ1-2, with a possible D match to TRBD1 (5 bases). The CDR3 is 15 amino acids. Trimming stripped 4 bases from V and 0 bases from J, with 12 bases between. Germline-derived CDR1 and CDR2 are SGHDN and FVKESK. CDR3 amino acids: CASSRSGTANYGYTF. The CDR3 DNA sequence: TGTGCCAGCAGCCGCAGCGGGACGGCTAACTATGGCTACACCTTC.

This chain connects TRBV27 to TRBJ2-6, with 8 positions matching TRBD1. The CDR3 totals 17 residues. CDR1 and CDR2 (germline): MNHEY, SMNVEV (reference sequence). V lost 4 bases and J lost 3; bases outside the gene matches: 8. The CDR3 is CASSSGDRSFGANVLTF. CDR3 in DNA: TGTGCCAGCAGTTCAGGGGACAGGAGCTTTGGGGCCAACGTCCTGACTTTC. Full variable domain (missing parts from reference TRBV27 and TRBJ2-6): EAQVTQNPRYLITVTGKKLTVTCSQNMNHEYMSWYRQDPGLGLRQIYYSMNVEVTDKGDVPEGYKVSRKEKRNFPLILESPSPNQTSLYFCASSSGDRSFGANVLTFGAGSRLTVL.

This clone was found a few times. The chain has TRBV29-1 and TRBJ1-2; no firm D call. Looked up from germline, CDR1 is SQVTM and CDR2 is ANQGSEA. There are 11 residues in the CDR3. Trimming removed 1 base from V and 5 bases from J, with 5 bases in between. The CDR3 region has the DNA TGCAGCGTTGAAGTAGCGTATGGCTACACCTTC. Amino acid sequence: CSVEVAYGYTF. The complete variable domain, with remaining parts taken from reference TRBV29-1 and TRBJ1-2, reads SAVISQKPSRDICQRGTSLTIQCQVDSQVTMMFWYRQQPGQSLTLIATANQGSEATYESGFVIDKFPISRPNLTFSTLTVSNMSPEDSSIYLCSVEVAYGYTFGSGTRLTVV.

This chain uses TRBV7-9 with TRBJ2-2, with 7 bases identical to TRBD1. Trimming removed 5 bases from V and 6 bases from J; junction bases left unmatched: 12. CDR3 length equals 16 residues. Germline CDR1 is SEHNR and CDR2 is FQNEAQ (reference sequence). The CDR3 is CASSTAQGVGPGELFF. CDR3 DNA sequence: TGTGCCAGCAGCACGGCCCAGGGGGTCGGCCCCGGGGAGCTGTTTTTT.

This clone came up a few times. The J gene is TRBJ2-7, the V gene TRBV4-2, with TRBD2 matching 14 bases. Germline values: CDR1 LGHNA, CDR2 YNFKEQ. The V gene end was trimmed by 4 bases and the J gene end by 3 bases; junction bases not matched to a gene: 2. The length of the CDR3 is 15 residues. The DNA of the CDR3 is TGTGCCAGCAGCCGAGGGACTAGCGGGAGCTACGAGCAGTACTTC. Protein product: CASSRGTSGSYEQYF.

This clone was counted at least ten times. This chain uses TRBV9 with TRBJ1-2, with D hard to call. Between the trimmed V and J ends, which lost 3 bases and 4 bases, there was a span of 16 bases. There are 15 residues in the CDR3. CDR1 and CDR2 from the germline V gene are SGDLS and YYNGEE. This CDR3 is CASSAEKQPPYGYTF. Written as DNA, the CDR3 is TGTGCCAGCAGCGCCGAGAAACAGCCTCCCTATGGCTACACCTTC.

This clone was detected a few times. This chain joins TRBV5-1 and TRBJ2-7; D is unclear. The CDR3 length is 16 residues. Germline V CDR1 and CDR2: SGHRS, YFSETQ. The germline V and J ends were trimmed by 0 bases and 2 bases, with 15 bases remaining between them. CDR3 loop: CASSLGVVVAPYEQYF. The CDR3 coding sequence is TGCGCCAGCAGCTTGGGAGTGGTTGTCGCCCCCTACGAGCAGTACTTC.

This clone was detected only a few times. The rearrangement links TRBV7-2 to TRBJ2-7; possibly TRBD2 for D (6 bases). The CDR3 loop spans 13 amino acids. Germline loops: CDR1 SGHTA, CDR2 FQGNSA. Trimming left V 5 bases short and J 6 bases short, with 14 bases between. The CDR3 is CASSRVLGGEQYF. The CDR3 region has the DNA TGTGCCAGCAGCCGTGTCCTCGGGGGCGAGCAGTACTTC.